Detailed here is one T cell receptor beta chain. The data originate from a study of response to subunit inactivated influenza vaccine. TCRdb used MiXCR to reprocess the RT-PCR reads, holding one entry per CDR3 protein. The sample carries about 570,000 distinct CDR3 sequences, roughly 12% recorded once. These data are also associated with another study on T cells expressing NK-cell markers. That source adds: Researchers built TCR beta cDNA using 5'RACE template switching with UMIs. Sorted CD3+CD56-NKG2C+, CD3+CD56+NKG2C- and CD3+CD56+NKG2C+ T cells were the source of the TCR beta repertoires. Seven HCMV-seropositive donors and one seronegative donor made up the eight sequenced donors. An anti-gamma-delta TCR antibody restricted sorting to alpha-beta TCR T cells in several experiments. Of the CD8+ T cells in a handful of donors, about 1.0-7.5% belonged to dominant NKG2C+ clonotypes.

This clonotype originated in a man between 45 and 60 years old who received an inactivated influenza vaccine. The sequencing here drew on PBMCs from blood, taken on the day of vaccination.

The CDR3 sequence is CSGFPGRGSNEQFF. The CDR3 DNA reads TGCAGTGGCTTCCCGGGACGAGGCTCCAATGAGCAGTTCTTC. V is TRBV20-1 and J is TRBJ2-1, with D perhaps being TRBD1 or TRBD2 (5 bases each). CDR3 size: 14 residues. Germline lookup yields CDR1 DFQATT and CDR2 SNEGSKA (reference sequence). The V end was cut by 7 bases, the J end by 6 bases, with 19 bases between.